These T cell receptor beta chains were read from a single sample in a study of blood T cells in healthy people across ages. Each CDR3 protein gets one entry after TCRdb re-called the 5' RACE reads with MiXCR. Here the sample spans approximately 820,000 distinct CDR3 sequences, about 42% being singletons. Input material: blood. These receptors came from a man in his fifties or sixties in good health. Both conserved end residues are part of each CDR3. Each record gives: V gene, J gene, D gene, clone size, CDR3 DNA, CDR3 protein. The D gene is left open where the match is weak. Not all rows give a size; the values are once, few, many and, for expanded clones, a class.

>TRBV30|TRBJ2-7|.|.
TGTGCCTGGATGGTACAGGGAACCTACGAGCAGTACTTC
CAWMVQGTYEQYF
>TRBV20-1|TRBJ2-1|TRBD2|.
TGCAGTGCTAGAGATTCGCTAGCGGGGTACAATGAGCAGTTCTTC
CSARDSLAGYNEQFF
>TRBV20-1|TRBJ1-2|.|.
TGCAGTGCCCCGCCCCAGGGGCGGAATGGCTACACCTTC
CSAPPQGRNGYTF
>TRBV20-1|TRBJ2-7|.|many
TGCAGTGCCCGGGATCCTCTTACCTACGAGCAGTACTTC
CSARDPLTYEQYF
>TRBV29-1|TRBJ1-2|.|few
TGCAGCGCCACAGGGTTTAACTATGGCTACACCTTC
CSATGFNYGYTF
>TRBV10-3|TRBJ2-3|TRBD1|few
TGTGCCACCAGGGGGTCGGCCAATTCAGATACGCAGTATTTT
CATRGSANSDTQYF
>TRBV28|TRBJ2-5|TRBD2|.
TGTGCCAGCAGTGCCAGCGGGGGCCTCGGCTCGTTCCAAGAGACCCAGTACTTC
CASSASGGLGSFQETQYF
>TRBV20-1|TRBJ2-5|TRBD1|.
TGCAGTGCTGACAGGGGGTCGGAAGAGACCCAGTACTTC
CSADRGSEETQYF
>TRBV7-8|TRBJ1-1|TRBD1|.
TGTGCCAGCAGCTTAGGGCCGGGACAGAGCACTGAAGCTTTCTTT
CASSLGPGQSTEAFF
>TRBV7-2|TRBJ2-4|.|few
TGTGCCAGCGCCTTAGCTCGAGGGATGGCCAAAAACATTCAGTACTTC
CASALARGMAKNIQYF
>TRBV27|TRBJ2-5|.|.
TGTGCCAGCAGTTTCCCTGACCGGGACTACCAAGAGACCCAGTACTTC
CASSFPDRDYQETQYF
>TRBV12-3/TRBV12-4|TRBJ2-5|.|.
TGTGCCAGCAGTGCCACCCAAGAGACCCAGTACTTC
CASSATQETQYF
>TRBV5-6|TRBJ2-5|.|.
TGTGCCAGCAGGCTTAGGGGGGCAGGGCAAGAGACCCAGTACTTC
CASRLRGAGQETQYF
>TRBV13|TRBJ2-1|.|.
TGTGCCAGCAGCTTGGGGGACCCTAACTCCTACAATGAGCAGTTCTTC
CASSLGDPNSYNEQFF
>TRBV6-5|TRBJ2-7|TRBD1|few
TGTGCCAGCAGCTACGGGACAGGTACCGACGAGCAGTACTTC
CASSYGTGTDEQYF
>TRBV4-2|TRBJ2-7|.|.
TGTGCCAGCAGCCAATGGCATGAGGACGAGCAGTACTTC
CASSQWHEDEQYF
>TRBV20-1|TRBJ1-1|TRBD1|.
TGCAGTGCTAGAGCCGGACAGGGGTCGGCTGAAGCTTTCTTT
CSARAGQGSAEAFF
>TRBV9|TRBJ2-3|.|few
TGTGCCAGCAGCGTAGAAGGCGGGAGCACAGATACGCAGTATTTT
CASSVEGGSTDTQYF
>TRBV18|TRBJ2-5|.|.
TGTGCCAGCTCACCACAGGAGCAAGAGACCCAGTACTTC
CASSPQEQETQYF
>TRBV6-5|TRBJ2-1|TRBD2|.
TGTGCCAGCAGTCACGGGCAGGAGCGGGGGTACAATGAGCAGTTCTTC
CASSHGQERGYNEQFF
>TRBV30|TRBJ2-4|.|.
TGTGCCTGGAACGAGGGGGAACTAGCCAAAAACATTCAGTACTTC
CAWNEGELAKNIQYF
>TRBV29-1|TRBJ1-5|.|few
TGCAGCGTTGGCGACAGTTATAGCAATCAGCCCCAGCATTTT
CSVGDSYSNQPQHF
>TRBV7-2|TRBJ2-5|TRBD1|few
TGTGCCAGCAGCCCTTGGGACAGGGGGGATGAGACCCAGTACTTC
CASSPWDRGDETQYF
>TRBV20-1|TRBJ2-3|TRBD1|.
TGCAGTGATACAGGGGTACAGGGCACGGATACGCAGTATTTT
CSDTGVQGTDTQYF
>TRBV11-2|TRBJ2-1|TRBD1|few
TGTGCCAGCAGACATCCCGGGACAGATGTCTCCTACAATGAGCAGTTCTTC
CASRHPGTDVSYNEQFF
>TRBV29-1|TRBJ2-3|TRBD1|.
TGCAGCGCTCCAGGGGGAGGCACAGATACGCAGTATTTT
CSAPGGGTDTQYF
>TRBV6-1|TRBJ2-7|.|few
TGTGCCAGCAGTGAATTTGGGGGGATGGGGTACGAGCAGTACTTC
CASSEFGGMGYEQYF
>TRBV6-5|TRBJ2-7|.|.
TGTGCCAGCAGTGACGGTGGGGTGGCCGAGCAGTACTTC
CASSDGGVAEQYF
>TRBV24-1|TRBJ1-1|TRBD1|.
TGTGCCACCAGCGGTACAGGGGGCGCCTCCGAAGCTTTCTTT
CATSGTGGASEAFF
>TRBV6-5|TRBJ2-1|.|few
TGTGCCAGCAGTTACTATTTCCAGAACAATGAGCAGTTCTTC
CASSYYFQNNEQFF
>TRBV19|TRBJ2-5|.|.
TGTGCCAGGAGAAGCAGGATCCAAGAGACCCAGTACTTC
CARRSRIQETQYF
>TRBV6-6|TRBJ2-7|.|.
TGTGCCAGCAGCCCAGCCCCGGGTACCTACGAGCAGTACTTC
CASSPAPGTYEQYF
>TRBV6-2/TRBV6-3|TRBJ2-1|TRBD2|.
TGTGCCAGCAGTTACGTCAGCGGGAGCTACAATGAGCAGTTCTTC
CASSYVSGSYNEQFF
>TRBV7-2|TRBJ2-1|.|many
TGTGCCAGCAGCCGTGTGGCGGTCTCCTACAATGAGCAGTTCTTC
CASSRVAVSYNEQFF
>TRBV6-1|TRBJ1-5|.|.
TGTGCCAGCAGTCAGACGTGGGGAGGTGGCGGTAGCAATCAGCCCCAGCATTTT
CASSQTWGGGGSNQPQHF
>TRBV29-1|TRBJ2-2|.|once
TGCAGCGTTTATAGGGGGGACACCGGGGAGCTGTTTTTT
CSVYRGDTGELFF
>TRBV7-2|TRBJ2-1|.|large
TGTGCCAGCGGAAGCGGGACAACCACGGCTGAGCAGTTCTTC
CASGSGTTTAEQFF
>TRBV29-1|TRBJ2-1|TRBD2|few
TGCAGCGAGAAAAGCGGGGGATTAGGTAATGAGCAGTTCTTC
CSEKSGGLGNEQFF
>TRBV25-1|TRBJ2-4|.|few
TGTGCCAGCAGTGGTCGACAGGGAGGAAACATTCAGTACTTC
CASSGRQGGNIQYF
>TRBV7-9|TRBJ1-2|.|once
TGTGCCAGCAGCTTTGAGTGGGGGGGAGGTTCTAACTATGGCTACACCTTC
CASSFEWGGGSNYGYTF
>TRBV5-1|TRBJ1-1|.|.
TGCGCCAGCAGCTTGAGAACCCAGGAGAACACTGAAGCTTTCTTT
CASSLRTQENTEAFF
>TRBV6-6|TRBJ1-2|TRBD1|few
TGTGCCAGCAGTTATGCTAATAGACAGGGAGGATATGGCTACACCTTC
CASSYANRQGGYGYTF
>TRBV25-1|TRBJ2-2|.|.
TGTGCCGGCGGTGGGCTGGCCGGGGAGCTGTTTTTT
CAGGGLAGELFF
>TRBV29-1|TRBJ2-5|TRBD1|few
TGCAGCGTTGGAGGCAGGGGGTGGGAGACCCAGTACTTC
CSVGGRGWETQYF
>TRBV12-3/TRBV12-4|TRBJ2-3|TRBD2|.
TGTGCCAGCAGCTCCGGACTAGCGGGGGGCGCTGGGACGCGGTATTTT
CASSSGLAGGAGTRYF
>TRBV7-2|TRBJ2-7|.|.
TGTGCCAGCAGCTTAGCCCCCCAATTTTATACCCAGTACTTC
CASSLAPQFYTQYF
>TRBV4-1|TRBJ1-6|TRBD1|.
TGCGCCAGCAGCCAAGATTACCGGGACAGGGGGTTCGGGAATTCACCCCTCCACTTT
CASSQDYRDRGFGNSPLHF
>TRBV6-2/TRBV6-3|TRBJ1-5|TRBD1|few
TGTGCCAGCAGGACCCCAGGGGGTCAGCCCCAGCATTTT
CASRTPGGQPQHF
>TRBV4-2|TRBJ2-3|TRBD2|.
TGTGCCAGCAGCCAAGCAACTAGCGGGAAATCAGATACGCAGTATTTT
CASSQATSGKSDTQYF